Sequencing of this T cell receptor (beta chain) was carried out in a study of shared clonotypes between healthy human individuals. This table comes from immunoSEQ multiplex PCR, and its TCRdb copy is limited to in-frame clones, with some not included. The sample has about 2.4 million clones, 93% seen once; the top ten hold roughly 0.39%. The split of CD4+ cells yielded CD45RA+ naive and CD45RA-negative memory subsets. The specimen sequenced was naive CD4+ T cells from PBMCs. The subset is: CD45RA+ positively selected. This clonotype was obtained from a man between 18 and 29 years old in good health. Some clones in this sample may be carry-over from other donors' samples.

The CDR3: CASSLSSWTGSNQPQHF. CDR3 nucleotides: TGTGCCAGCAGTTTATCGAGCTGGACAGGATCGAATCAGCCCCAGCATTTT. This rearrangement joins TRBV27 to TRBJ1-5; the match to TRBD1 covers 7 bases. V gave up 0 bases and J gave up 4 bases; unmatched junction bases: 9. The CDR3 covers 17 residues. Germline values: CDR1 MNHEY, CDR2 SMNVEV (reference sequence).